Included here is one T cell receptor (beta chain) sequence, with context. No cognate antigen has been identified for it. Base qualities were left out, and no much larger clone turns up one base away. Other DNA sequences in the same sample also yield this CDR3. The CDR3 runs 14 residues from the cysteine to the phenylalanine. Only the CDR3 DNA stays, 42 bases, in frame from base 1. After removal of 6 bases from V and 1 base from J, the junction retains 3 bases not matched to a gene. Based on the germline V gene, the CDR1 and CDR2 sequences are MDHEN and SYDVKM. Participants in the prospective study were aged 18 to 89 years, lived in 20 to 30 United States geographic areas, and enrolled through a virtual design. To assign participants to cohorts, the prospective study relied on clinical history that participants themselves reported in a screening survey and a study questionnaire. Exposed participants were defined as having been in contact with someone with a PCR-confirmed or clinician-diagnosed COVID-19 case within 2 weeks of study entry. Mobile phlebotomists in the prospective study collected whole blood, serum and a nasopharyngeal or oropharyngeal swab from every participant. Additional blood draws and questionnaires over an approximately two-month period could optionally be provided by prospective study participants. Prospective study blood samples were shipped either frozen or at room temperature before DNA extraction.

TCRbeta CDR3 regions were amplified from genomic DNA by means of the immunoSEQ Assay, a bias-controlled multiplex PCR. On the study's bioinformatics: Nucleated cell counts per sample were estimated from amplification of reference gene primers within the assay. To quantify the absolute abundance of each unique TCRbeta CDR3 rearrangement, sequence reads were collapsed and filtered. For each sample, productive Simpson clonality was calculated by taking the square root of Simpson's diversity index across productive rearrangements. TCRdb obtained this table from immuneACCESS and retained in-frame rearrangements with V and J assigned. These tables miss some clones; where compared with another copy, unresolved V genes account for less than half of the shortfall, and the remainder is unexplained. V, J and clone size were drawn from that table, and D and trimming were deduced from the DNA. This sample comprises roughly 400,000 clones, about 88% of them detected only once. Jointly, the top ten make up 1.2% to 1.5% of the sample.

The data stem from a study of blood T cell repertoires in COVID-19 (dated by TCRdb to 2018 to 2021). Background for the entire study: Samples from collaborators originated in the United States, Italy and Spain and spanned both the acute and convalescent phases of COVID-19. Where available, HLA class I and class II types were obtained from metadata supplied by the sample provider rather than from assay-based typing. The material from the prospective study consisted of cDNA or gDNA derived from T cells, B-cell-depleted T cells, or PBMCs. The sample metadata nearly always contained a de-identified subject ID, COVID-19 status, age in years and sex. Subjects who had been exposed to COVID-19, were actively infected with it, or had recovered from it provided the deeply sampled blood TCRbeta repertoires that made up the dataset. Samples were obtained from the ongoing ImmuneRACE study (first 160 participants) and from over 1,000 subjects provided by 6 global collaborators. The repertoires were made available in a free public database intended to serve as a resource for research on the immune response to SARS-CoV-2.

Overall study results and their limits: The amount of clinical and demographic metadata varied by source and participant and was provided uncurated.

The chain was built from TRBV28 and TRBJ2-3; TRBD2 aligns with 8 central bases. The sequencing input was PBMCs or T cells enriched from blood (not recorded which). The TCR comes from a young woman who had been exposed to COVID-19. The nucleotides are TGTGCCAGCAGGAGCGGGAGTGGCACAGATACGCAGTATTTT. Translation gives CASRSGSGTDTQYF.